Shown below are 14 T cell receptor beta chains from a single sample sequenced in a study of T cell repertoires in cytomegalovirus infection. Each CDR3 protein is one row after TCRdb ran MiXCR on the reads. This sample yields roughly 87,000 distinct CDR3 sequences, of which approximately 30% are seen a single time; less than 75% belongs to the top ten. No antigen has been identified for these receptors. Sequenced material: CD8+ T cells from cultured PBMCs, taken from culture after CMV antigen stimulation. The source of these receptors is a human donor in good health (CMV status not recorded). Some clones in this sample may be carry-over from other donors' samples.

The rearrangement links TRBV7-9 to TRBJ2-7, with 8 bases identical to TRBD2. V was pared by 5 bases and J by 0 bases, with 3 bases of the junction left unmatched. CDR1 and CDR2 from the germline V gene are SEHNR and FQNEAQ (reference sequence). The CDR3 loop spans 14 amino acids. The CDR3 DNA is TGTGCCAGCAGCGGCGGGGGGATCTCCTACGAGCAGTACTTC. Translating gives CASSGGGISYEQYF.

CDR3 sequence reads: CASSSSSTGIYPQHF. CDR3 DNA sequence: TGTGCCAGCAGTTCTAGTTCGACCGGAATATATCCCCAGCATTTT. The V gene is TRBV6-1, the J gene TRBJ1-5; D is unclear. The germline V gene encodes CDR1 MNHNS and CDR2 SASEGT. The CDR3 runs 15 residues. V lost 5 bases and J lost 10, with 21 bases in between.

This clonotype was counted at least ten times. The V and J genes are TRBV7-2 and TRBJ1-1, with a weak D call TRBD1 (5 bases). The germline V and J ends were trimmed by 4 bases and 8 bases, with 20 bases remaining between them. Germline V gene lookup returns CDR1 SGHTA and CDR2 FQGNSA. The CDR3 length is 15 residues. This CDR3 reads CASSSYRLAPLEAFF. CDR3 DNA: TGTGCCAGCAGCTCGTACAGGTTGGCCCCACTCGAAGCTTTCTTT.

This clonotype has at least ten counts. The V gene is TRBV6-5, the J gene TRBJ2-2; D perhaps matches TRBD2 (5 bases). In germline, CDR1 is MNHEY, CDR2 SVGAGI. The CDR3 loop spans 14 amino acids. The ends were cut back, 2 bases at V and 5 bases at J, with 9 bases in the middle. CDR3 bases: TGTGCCAGCAGTTACCGGCGGGCTACCGGGGAGCTGTTTTTT. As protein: CASSYRRATGELFF.

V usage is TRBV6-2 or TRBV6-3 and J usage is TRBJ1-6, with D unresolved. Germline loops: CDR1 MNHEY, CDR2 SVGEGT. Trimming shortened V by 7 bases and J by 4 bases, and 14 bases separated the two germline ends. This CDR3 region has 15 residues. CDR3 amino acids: CASTLDASYNSPLHF. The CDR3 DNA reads TGTGCCAGCACCCTGGACGCGTCGTATAATTCACCCCTCCACTTT.

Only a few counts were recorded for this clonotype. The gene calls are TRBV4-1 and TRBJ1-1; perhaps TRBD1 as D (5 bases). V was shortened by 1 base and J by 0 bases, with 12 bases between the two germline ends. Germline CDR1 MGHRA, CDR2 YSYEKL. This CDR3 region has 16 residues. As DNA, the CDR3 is TGCGCCAGCAGCCAAGCCCCGACAGAGTTGAACACTGAAGCTTTCTTT. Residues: CASSQAPTELNTEAFF.

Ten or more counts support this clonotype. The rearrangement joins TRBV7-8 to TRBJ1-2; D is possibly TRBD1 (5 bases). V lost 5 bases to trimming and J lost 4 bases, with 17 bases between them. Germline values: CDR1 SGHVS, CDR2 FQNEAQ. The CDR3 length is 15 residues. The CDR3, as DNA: TGTGCCAGCAGCCGAGAAGGGGAGGCGATCTATGGCTACACCTTC. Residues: CASSREGEAIYGYTF.

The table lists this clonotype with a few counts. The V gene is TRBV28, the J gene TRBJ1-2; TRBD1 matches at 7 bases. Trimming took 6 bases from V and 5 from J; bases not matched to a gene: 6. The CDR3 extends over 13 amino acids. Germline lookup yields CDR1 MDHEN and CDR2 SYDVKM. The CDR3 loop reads CASSPDRAYGYTF. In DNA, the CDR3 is TGTGCCAGCAGCCCCGACAGGGCTTATGGCTACACCTTC.

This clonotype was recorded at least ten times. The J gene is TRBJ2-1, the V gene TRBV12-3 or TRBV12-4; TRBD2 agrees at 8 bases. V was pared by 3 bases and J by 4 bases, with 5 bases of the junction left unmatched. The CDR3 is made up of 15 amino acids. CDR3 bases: TGTGCCAGCAGTTTTCGGGGGGGCTTATACAATGAGCAGTTCTTC. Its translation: CASSFRGGLYNEQFF.

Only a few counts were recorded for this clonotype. Written as DNA, the CDR3 is TGTGCCAGCAGTTACAGGGTCCCGCGAACTAATGAAAAACTGTTTTTT. As protein: CASSYRVPRTNEKLFF. This chain links TRBV28 with TRBJ1-4, with D perhaps TRBD1 (6 bases). This CDR3 contains 16 residues. CDR1 and CDR2 from the germline V gene are MDHEN and SYDVKM. Deletions cut 4 bases from V and 1 base from J, with 13 bases between.

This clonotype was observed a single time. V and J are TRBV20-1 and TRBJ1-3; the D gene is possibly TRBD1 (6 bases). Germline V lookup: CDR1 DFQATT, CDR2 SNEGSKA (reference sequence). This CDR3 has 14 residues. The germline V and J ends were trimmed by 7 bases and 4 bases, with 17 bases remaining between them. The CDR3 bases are TGCAGTGTCCGAGGGTCCGGGGGCGGAAACACCATATATTTT. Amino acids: CSVRGSGGGNTIYF.

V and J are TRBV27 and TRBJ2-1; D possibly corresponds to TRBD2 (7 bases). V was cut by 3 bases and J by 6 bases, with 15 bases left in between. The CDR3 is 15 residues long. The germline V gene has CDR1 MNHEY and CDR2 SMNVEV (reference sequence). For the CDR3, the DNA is TGTGCCAGCAGTTTGTGGGGGGGGCTAGTCAATGAGCAGTTCTTC. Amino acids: CASSLWGGLVNEQFF.

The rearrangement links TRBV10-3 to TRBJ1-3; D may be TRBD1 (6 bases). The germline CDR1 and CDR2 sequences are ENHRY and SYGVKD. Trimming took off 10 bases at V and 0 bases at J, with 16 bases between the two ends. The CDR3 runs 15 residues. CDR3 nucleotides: TGTGCCACCAGCCAGGGGACCGACTCTGGAAACACCATATATTTT. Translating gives CATSQGTDSGNTIYF.

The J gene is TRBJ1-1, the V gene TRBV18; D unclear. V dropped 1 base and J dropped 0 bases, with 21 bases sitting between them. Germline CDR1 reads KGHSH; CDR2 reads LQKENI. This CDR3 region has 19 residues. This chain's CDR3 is CASSPLRFDGSRVNTEAFF. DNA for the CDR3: TGTGCCAGCTCACCACTAAGGTTCGATGGGTCTCGAGTGAACACTGAAGCTTTCTTT.